Listed below are T cell receptor beta chains from one sample, sequenced in a study of neoadjuvant anti-PD-1 for oral cavity cancer. Repertoires were generated with immunoSEQ multiplex PCR, while TCRdb's copy carries only in-frame clones and drops some. Of about 8,700 clones detected, 65% to 70% appear once; the ten largest clones hold about 8.5%. The source material was tumor tissue, sampled before nivolumab (anti-PD-1) treatment. These receptors were obtained from a person aged 35-79 years with oral cavity squamous cell carcinoma. The CDR3 runs from the conserved cysteine through the conserved F or W. The D gene is left open where the match is weak. Some rows have no size entry. The others give once, few or many, or a class for an expanded clone.

j_call	v_call	d_call	clone_size	cdr3_nt	cdr3_aa
TRBJ1-1	TRBV5-1	.	.	TGCGCCAGCAGCGATCAGGGAGGTAACACTGAAGCTTTCTTT	CASSDQGGNTEAFF
TRBJ2-2	TRBV7-6	.	.	TGTGCCAGCAGCCCTATTTTGGGACACTCCACCGGGGAGCTGTTTTTT	CASSPILGHSTGELFF
TRBJ2-7	TRBV6-1	.	once	TGTGCCAGCAGTGAAGTATCGGCAGGCCGTTGGCAGTACTTC	CASSEVSAGRWQYF
TRBJ1-2	TRBV6-1	TRBD1	.	TGTGCCAGCAGTGAAGCAGGTTCAGGGGGAACCTATGGCTACACCTTC	CASSEAGSGGTYGYTF
TRBJ1-4	TRBV15	TRBD1	.	TGTGCCACCAGCGGACCGACAGGGGCTAATGAAAAACTGTTTTTT	CATSGPTGANEKLFF
TRBJ2-6	TRBV7-2	.	.	TGTGCCAGCAGCTTAACAGGGATGGCCGGGGCCAACGTCCTGACTTTC	CASSLTGMAGANVLTF
TRBJ2-2	TRBV5-1	TRBD1	few	TGCGCCAGCAGCTTTATAGGACAGGGGGAGACCGGGGAGCTGTTTTTT	CASSFIGQGETGELFF
TRBJ1-4	TRBV5-1	.	.	TGCGCCAGCAGCTTGGGGGCGACAGGTCGGGAAAAACTGTTTTTT	CASSLGATGREKLFF
TRBJ2-3	TRBV6-5	.	.	TGTGCCAGCAGTCTCCGGGACGAGGAGGTTACGCAGTATTTT	CASSLRDEEVTQYF
TRBJ1-5	TRBV27	.	few	TGTGCCAGCAGTCCAGAGGCCGGTTTGGATCAGCCCCAGCATTTT	CASSPEAGLDQPQHF
TRBJ1-4	TRBV29-1	.	.	TGCAGCGTTGCTCCGGGGGGAGGAGGTGAAAAACTGTTTTTT	CSVAPGGGGEKLFF
TRBJ1-2	TRBV20-1	.	.	TGCAGTGCTACAATGGGCTATGGCTACACCTTC	CSATMGYGYTF
TRBJ2-1	TRBV20-1	.	few	TGCAGTGCTAGTAAGCTGCATGAGCAGTTCTTC	CSASKLHEQFF
TRBJ2-7	TRBV29-1	TRBD2	.	TGCAGCGTTGAATTGGGACTAGCGGGGAACGAGCAGTACTTC	CSVELGLAGNEQYF
TRBJ2-5	TRBV7-9	.	.	TGTGCCAGCAGCCCCAAAGCGCAAGAGACCCAGTACTTC	CASSPKAQETQYF
TRBJ2-7	TRBV2	.	few	TGTGCCGCAGGGGCGCGGGGATACGAGCAGTACTTC	CAAGARGYEQYF
TRBJ1-1	TRBV5-6	.	few	TGTGCCAGCAGCTTGTATAGCAGGGCAAAGCCTGAAGCTTTCTTT	CASSLYSRAKPEAFF
TRBJ1-1	TRBV6-1	.	.	TGTGCCAGCAGTGAGGGGGCGCGGTACACTGAAGCTTTCTTT	CASSEGARYTEAFF
TRBJ2-3	TRBV7-7	.	.	TGTGCCAGCAGCCTGAGCGGGCACACAGATACGCAGTATTTT	CASSLSGHTDTQYF
TRBJ1-6	TRBV4-2	.	.	TGTGCCTCTCGCCCCGGGAGCAGGAATTCACCCCTCCACTTT	CASRPGSRNSPLHF
TRBJ2-7	TRBV7-9	.	.	TGTGCCAGCAGCAACGGGTACGAGCAGTACTTC	CASSNGYEQYF
TRBJ1-1	TRBV7-2	.	.	TGTGCCAGCAGCTTAAACAGCCAGAACACTGAAGCTTTCTTT	CASSLNSQNTEAFF
TRBJ2-7	TRBV27	.	.	TGTGCCAGCAGTACCAGTCGGCGAGAGCAGTACTTC	CASSTSRREQYF
TRBJ1-1	TRBV5-6	TRBD1	.	TGTGCCAGCAGCTTGGACAGGGGCACTGAAGCTTTCTTT	CASSLDRGTEAFF
TRBJ2-7	TRBV18	TRBD2	.	TGTGCCAGCTCACCGACTAGCGGGAGCTACGAGCAGTACTTC	CASSPTSGSYEQYF
TRBJ2-1	TRBV10-2	TRBD2	.	TGCGCCAGCAGTGTAAACAGACTAGCGGACAATGAGCAGTTCTTC	CASSVNRLADNEQFF
TRBJ1-5	TRBV27	TRBD1	.	TGTGCCAGCAGTTTATGGAGGGACAGGGAGGATGCTGTCAATCAGCCCCAGCATTTT	CASSLWRDREDAVNQPQHF
TRBJ1-2	TRBV19	.	.	TGTGCCAGTAGTCGACAGCGGACCTCGTATGGCTACACCTTC	CASSRQRTSYGYTF
TRBJ1-2	TRBV27	TRBD1	.	TGTGCCAGCAGTTCACGGGACAGGGCGAGTAGGGGCTACACCTTC	CASSSRDRASRGYTF
TRBJ1-2	TRBV19	TRBD1	few	TGTGCCAGTAGTCCAGCGGGATACAGGGGGCGCAACTATGGCTACACCTTC	CASSPAGYRGRNYGYTF
TRBJ1-2	TRBV5-4	.	.	TGTGCCAGCAGCTTGGACAGTATCCCTGGCTACACCTTC	CASSLDSIPGYTF
TRBJ2-7	TRBV29-1	TRBD1	.	TGCAGCGTTCGATCGGGACAGGTCCCTGCCGAGCAGTACTTC	CSVRSGQVPAEQYF
TRBJ2-1	TRBV10-1	.	.	TGCGCCAGCAGTAAGACAGAAAACAATGAGCAGTTCTTC	CASSKTENNEQFF
TRBJ2-3	TRBV7-9	.	.	TGTGCCAGCAGCCAAGGGCTCTCCCTGGATACGCAGTATTTT	CASSQGLSLDTQYF
TRBJ2-3	TRBV5-4	TRBD2	.	TGTGCCAGCAGCGAGAGAGCTGGCGGGAGTACAAGGGATACGCAGTATTTT	CASSERAGGSTRDTQYF
TRBJ1-2	TRBV30	.	.	TGTGCCTGGAGTGTACAGCTTGTGCCGAATGGCTACACCTTC	CAWSVQLVPNGYTF
TRBJ1-1	TRBV10-3	.	once	TGTGCCATCAGTGAAGGTTGGGGAGAGTACACTGAAGCTTTCTTT	CAISEGWGEYTEAFF